This is a list of T cell receptor beta chains from one sample in a study of CD8+ T cells in alopecia areata. Repertoires were generated with immunoSEQ multiplex PCR, while TCRdb's copy carries only in-frame clones and drops some. The sample carries over 100,000 clones, around 50% recorded once. The sample in question was CD8+ T cells sorted from blood, obtained at week 24, from a patient treated with tofacitinib. These receptors were obtained from a human donor with alopecia areata. The CDR3 runs from the conserved cysteine through the conserved F or W. D genes are given only for firm matches. Part of the rows lack a size; the others show once, few, many or a class for expanded clones.

clone_size	v_call	d_call	j_call	cdr3_nt	cdr3_aa
NA	TRBV30	NA	TRBJ2-5	TGTGCCTGGAGTGTTGGGACCCTAGAGACCCAGTACTTC	CAWSVGTLETQYF
NA	TRBV30	TRBD1	TRBJ2-7	TGTGCCTGGGGGACAGGGAGCACCTACGAGCAGTACTTC	CAWGTGSTYEQYF
NA	TRBV9	NA	TRBJ1-1	TGTGCCAGCAGCCCAGCGGGGAGGGGGTACACTGAAGCTTTCTTT	CASSPAGRGYTEAFF
NA	TRBV13	NA	TRBJ2-5	TGTGCCAGCAGCCCTCGGGTCACAGAGACCCAGTACTTC	CASSPRVTETQYF
NA	TRBV15	NA	TRBJ2-5	TGTGCCACCAGCAGGGGGGACGGTACCGGTGAGACCCAGTACTTC	CATSRGDGTGETQYF
NA	TRBV5-1	TRBD1	TRBJ2-7	TGCGCCAGCAGCTTCCACCCCGGGACAGGGACCTACGAGCAGTACTTC	CASSFHPGTGTYEQYF
NA	TRBV27	TRBD1	TRBJ1-5	TGTGCCAGCAGTATAACCCTCCCCGGGACAGTCGATCAGCCCCAGCATTTT	CASSITLPGTVDQPQHF
once	TRBV5-1	TRBD1	TRBJ2-7	TGCGCCAGCAGCCCCGGGACAGGGGAGTCCTACGAGCAGTACTTC	CASSPGTGESYEQYF
NA	TRBV2	TRBD1	TRBJ1-5	TGTGCCAGCAGTGATAGGTTTGAGACAGGGGGCCCCGCGGGCAATCAGCCCCAGCATTTT	CASSDRFETGGPAGNQPQHF
NA	TRBV7-9	NA	TRBJ1-1	TGTGCCAGCAGCCGCCGGGAGGGTCTGCGGAACACTGAAGCTTTCTTT	CASSRREGLRNTEAFF
NA	TRBV7-9	NA	TRBJ2-7	TGTGCCAGCAGCTTAACGTCTGGGTACAACGAGCAGTACTTC	CASSLTSGYNEQYF
NA	TRBV30	NA	TRBJ1-4	TGTGCCTGGAGTGTATTCTTCGGCGAAAAACTGTTTTTT	CAWSVFFGEKLFF
NA	TRBV5-1	NA	TRBJ2-2	TGCGCCAGCAGCCCCAGGTGGTTCGGGGAGCTGTTTTTT	CASSPRWFGELFF
NA	TRBV5-4	TRBD2	TRBJ2-7	TGTGCCAGCAGCTTGGCGGGACTAACCTACGAGCAGTACTTC	CASSLAGLTYEQYF
NA	TRBV6-5	NA	TRBJ2-7	TGTGCCAGCAGTCCCGACCCTACAATAGGTAACGAGCAGTACTTC	CASSPDPTIGNEQYF
few	TRBV29-1	NA	TRBJ2-1	TGCAGCGTTGAAGATCTTCGAGCGACACAGGGCAATGAGCAGTTCTTC	CSVEDLRATQGNEQFF
NA	TRBV5-4	NA	TRBJ1-5	TGTGCCAGCAGCGATGGGGGGGATCAGCCCCAGCATTTT	CASSDGGDQPQHF
once	TRBV5-6	NA	TRBJ1-1	TGTGCCAGCAGCTACGACAGAACTGAAGCTTTCTTT	CASSYDRTEAFF
NA	TRBV29-1	NA	TRBJ2-7	TGCAGCGTTGAAACGGGAACCGAGCAGTACTTC	CSVETGTEQYF
NA	TRBV29-1	NA	TRBJ1-2	TGCAGCGTTGTCGGGGCAACCCCTGTGGACTATGGCTACACCTTC	CSVVGATPVDYGYTF
once	TRBV4-1	NA	TRBJ1-1	TGCGCCAGCAGCTTGCAGGAGGGAAACACTGAAGCTTTCTTT	CASSLQEGNTEAFF
NA	TRBV6-5	NA	TRBJ2-7	TGTGCCAGCAGTTACTCTGTCGACCACCACTCCTACGAGCAGTACTTC	CASSYSVDHHSYEQYF
NA	TRBV10-3	NA	TRBJ1-1	TGTGCCATCAGGGCGGAGAACATGAACACTGAAGCTTTCTTT	CAIRAENMNTEAFF
NA	TRBV29-1	NA	TRBJ2-3	TGCAGCGTGGATACTCGGGACTTTTCTTCCACAGATACGCAGTATTTT	CSVDTRDFSSTDTQYF